This T cell receptor beta chain appears in the sequencing data of a study of T cell responses to AZD1222 COVID-19 vaccine. Germline V gene sequence: CDR1 GTSNPN, CDR2 SVGIG (reference sequence). V gave up 0 bases and J gave up 0 bases, with 12 bases separating them. This CDR3 is built from 16 residues. This table comes from immunoSEQ multiplex PCR, and its TCRdb copy is limited to in-frame clones, with some not included. Of 150,000 to 200,000 clones listed, about 92% were seen once; the top ten hold 10%. The chain links TRBV30 to TRBJ1-3; D is ambiguous. Sequencing used peripheral blood, obtained on day 0 of AZD1222 vaccination. The sequence was collected from an adult in good health. The CDR3 bases are TGTGCCTGGAGTGTAAGCAACGGTCACTCTGGAAACACCATATATTTT. It encodes CAWSVSNGHSGNTIYF.